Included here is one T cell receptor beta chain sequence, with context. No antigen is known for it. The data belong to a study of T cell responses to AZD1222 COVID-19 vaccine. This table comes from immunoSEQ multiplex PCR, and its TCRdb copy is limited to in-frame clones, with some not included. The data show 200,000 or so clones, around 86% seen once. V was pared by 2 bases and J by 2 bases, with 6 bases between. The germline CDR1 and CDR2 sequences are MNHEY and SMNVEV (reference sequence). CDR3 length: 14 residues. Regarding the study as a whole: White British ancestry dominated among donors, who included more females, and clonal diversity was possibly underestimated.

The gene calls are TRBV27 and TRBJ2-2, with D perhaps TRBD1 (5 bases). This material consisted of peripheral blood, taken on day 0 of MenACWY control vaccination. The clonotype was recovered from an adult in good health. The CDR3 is CASSLGQNTGELFF. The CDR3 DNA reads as TGTGCCAGCAGTTTAGGACAAAACACCGGGGAGCTGTTTTTT.